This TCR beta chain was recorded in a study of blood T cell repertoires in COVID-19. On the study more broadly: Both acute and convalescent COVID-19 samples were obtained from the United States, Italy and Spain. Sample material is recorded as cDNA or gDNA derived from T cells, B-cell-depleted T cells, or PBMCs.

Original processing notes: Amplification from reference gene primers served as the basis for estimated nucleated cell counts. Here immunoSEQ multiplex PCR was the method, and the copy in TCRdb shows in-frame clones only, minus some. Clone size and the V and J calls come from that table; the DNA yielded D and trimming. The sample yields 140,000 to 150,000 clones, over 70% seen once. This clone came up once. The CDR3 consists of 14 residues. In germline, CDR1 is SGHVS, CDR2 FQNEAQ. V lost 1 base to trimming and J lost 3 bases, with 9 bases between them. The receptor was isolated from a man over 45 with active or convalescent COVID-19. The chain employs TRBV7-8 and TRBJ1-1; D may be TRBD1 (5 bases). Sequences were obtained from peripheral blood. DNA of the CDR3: TGTGCCAGCAGCTTAGTACCGGGGGACACTGAAGCTTTCTTT. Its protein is CASSLVPGDTEAFF.